This T cell receptor (beta chain) is drawn from a study of tumor-infiltrating lymphocytes in primary liver carcinoma. Total RNA amounting to 500 ng was the source from which TCR beta cDNA was made with a constant-region primer. It was through three nested multiplex PCR rounds of slightly modified ARM-PCR that TCR beta libraries arose. TRBV1-TRBV30 forward primers paired with a C-beta reverse primer were used in the first two PCR rounds, which ran around 10 cycles each. MiXCR, run by TCRdb on the multiplex PCR reads, gives a single entry per CDR3 protein. The sample contains approximately 320,000 distinct CDR3 sequences, around three fifths of which appear only once. The source of the blood RNA was unsorted whole blood, and germline DNA was extracted as well. The germline CDR1 and CDR2 sequences are MNHNS and SASEGT. This CDR3 has 15 residues. Trimming took 2 bases from V and 2 from J, leaving 13 bases between them.

Sequencing was carried out using peripheral blood. The rearrangement uses TRBV6-1 and TRBJ2-7; D possibly corresponds to TRBD2 (6 bases). The receptor's source is a woman in her 30s with primary liver carcinoma and hepatitis B virus infection. The CDR3 spells CASSESLAPTYEQYF. The CDR3 DNA sequence: TGTGCCAGCAGTGAAAGTCTAGCGCCTACCTACGAGCAGTACTTC.